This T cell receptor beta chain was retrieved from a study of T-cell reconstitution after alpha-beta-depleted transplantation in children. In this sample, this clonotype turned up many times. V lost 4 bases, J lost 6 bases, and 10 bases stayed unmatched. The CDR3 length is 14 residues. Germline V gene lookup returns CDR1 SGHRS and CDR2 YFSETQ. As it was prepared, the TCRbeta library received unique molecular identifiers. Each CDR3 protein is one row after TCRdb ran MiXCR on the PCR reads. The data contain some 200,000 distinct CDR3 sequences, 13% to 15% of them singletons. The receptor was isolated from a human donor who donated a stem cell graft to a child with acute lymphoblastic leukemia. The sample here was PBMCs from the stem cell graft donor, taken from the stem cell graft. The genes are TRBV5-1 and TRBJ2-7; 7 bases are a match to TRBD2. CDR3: CASSLGGVVGEQYF. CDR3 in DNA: TGCGCCAGCAGCCTGGGAGGGGTCGTGGGCGAGCAGTACTTC. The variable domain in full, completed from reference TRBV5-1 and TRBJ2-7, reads KAGVTQTPRYLIKTRGQQVTLSCSPISGHRSVSWYQQTPGQGLQFLFEYFSETQRNKGNFPGRFSGRQFSNSRSEMNVSTLELGDSALYLCASSLGGVVGEQYFGPGTRLTVT.